These T cell receptor beta chains were read from a single sample in a study of shared clonotypes between healthy human individuals. TCRdb keeps only in-frame clones here, not all; method: immunoSEQ multiplex PCR. Seen here are about 2.1 million clones, 90% to 95% observed once, and the top ten hold 1.7%. The sample taken for sequencing was naive CD8+ T cells from PBMCs. The receptors were sampled from a man between 18 and 35 years old in good health. Some clones in this sample may be carry-over from other donors' samples. Both conserved end residues are part of each CDR3. D genes are given only for firm matches. Clone sizes are given selectively: once, few, many, or a class where the clone is expanded.

V gene: TRBV27
D gene: .
clone size: .
J gene: TRBJ2-3
CDR3 length: 15
CDR3 DNA: TGTGCCAGCAGCCTCGGAGGGGTCCTCACAGATACGCAGTATTTT
CDR3 protein: CASSLGGVLTDTQYF

V gene: TRBV27
D gene: .
clone size: .
J gene: TRBJ2-7
CDR3 length: 15
CDR3 DNA: TGTGCCAGCAGTCCCCGGGCTACAGGCGACTACGAGCAGTACTTC
CDR3 protein: CASSPRATGDYEQYF

V gene: TRBV27
D gene: TRBD1
clone size: .
J gene: TRBJ1-5
CDR3 length: 18
CDR3 DNA: TGTGCCAGCAGTTTATCGACAGGGATGGTGGGTAGCAATCAGCCCCAGCATTTT
CDR3 protein: CASSLSTGMVGSNQPQHF

V gene: TRBV4-3
D gene: .
clone size: .
J gene: TRBJ1-1
CDR3 length: 13
CDR3 DNA: TGCGCCAGCAGCCATGGAATTAACACTGAAGCTTTCTTT
CDR3 protein: CASSHGINTEAFF

V gene: TRBV13
D gene: TRBD2
clone size: .
J gene: TRBJ2-1
CDR3 length: 17
CDR3 DNA: TGTGCCAGCAGCCCGGGGGGGCTAGCGGGATTTAAGGATGAGCAGTTCTTC
CDR3 protein: CASSPGGLAGFKDEQFF

V gene: TRBV28
D gene: .
clone size: .
J gene: TRBJ2-1
CDR3 length: 11
CDR3 DNA: TGTGCCAGCAGTCCCCTCCTGGAGCAGTTCTTC
CDR3 protein: CASSPLLEQFF

V gene: TRBV9
D gene: .
clone size: once
J gene: TRBJ2-2
CDR3 length: 14
CDR3 DNA: TGTGCCAGCAGCGCTGGAGGTATCACCGGGGAGCTGTTTTTT
CDR3 protein: CASSAGGITGELFF

V gene: TRBV28
D gene: .
clone size: .
J gene: TRBJ2-7
CDR3 length: 14
CDR3 DNA: TGTGCCAGCAGTTCTCGGGCAGGGCACGACGAGCAGTACTTC
CDR3 protein: CASSSRAGHDEQYF

V gene: TRBV7-6
D gene: TRBD2
clone size: .
J gene: TRBJ2-7
CDR3 length: 17
CDR3 DNA: TGTGCCAGCAGCTTAGCGACTAGCGGGAGCGGTTACTACGAGCAGTACTTC
CDR3 protein: CASSLATSGSGYYEQYF

V gene: TRBV5-4
D gene: TRBD1
clone size: .
J gene: TRBJ2-7
CDR3 length: 15
CDR3 DNA: TGTGCCAGCAGCCCCCGGGACAGGGGGCCCTACGAGCAGTACTTC
CDR3 protein: CASSPRDRGPYEQYF

V gene: TRBV28
D gene: .
clone size: .
J gene: TRBJ2-3
CDR3 length: 11
CDR3 DNA: TGTGCCCCAACAGGCCCAGATACGCAGTATTTT
CDR3 protein: CAPTGPDTQYF

V gene: TRBV7-5
D gene: .
clone size: .
J gene: TRBJ2-7
CDR3 length: 17
CDR3 DNA: TGTGTCAGAAGCTTACACCAGGGACAGTGGGATTCCTACGAGCAGTACTTC
CDR3 protein: CVRSLHQGQWDSYEQYF

V gene: TRBV15
D gene: .
clone size: .
J gene: TRBJ2-5
CDR3 length: 15
CDR3 DNA: TGTGCCACCAGCAGAGTTTCAGGGGACCAAGAGACCCAGTACTTC
CDR3 protein: CATSRVSGDQETQYF

V gene: TRBV6-6
D gene: .
clone size: .
J gene: TRBJ2-3
CDR3 length: 12
CDR3 DNA: TGTGCCAGCAGTTACGGCACAGATACGCAGTATTTT
CDR3 protein: CASSYGTDTQYF

V gene: TRBV11-2
D gene: .
clone size: .
J gene: TRBJ2-7
CDR3 length: 15
CDR3 DNA: TGTGCCAGCAGCCCCAGGGGGGGGGATAATCGAGAGCAGTACTTC
CDR3 protein: CASSPRGGDNREQYF

V gene: TRBV11-2
D gene: .
clone size: .
J gene: TRBJ2-1
CDR3 length: 18
CDR3 DNA: TGTGCCAGCAGCTTATTCCCCCGGTGGGGGGAGGATGGGAATGAGCAGTTCTTC
CDR3 protein: CASSLFPRWGEDGNEQFF

V gene: TRBV28
D gene: .
clone size: few
J gene: TRBJ1-2
CDR3 length: 11
CDR3 DNA: TGTGCCAGCAGTACGAACTATGGCTACACCTTC
CDR3 protein: CASSTNYGYTF

V gene: TRBV27
D gene: .
clone size: .
J gene: TRBJ1-1
CDR3 length: 13
CDR3 DNA: TGTGCCAGCAGTTTATCGGGACTCACTGAAGCTTTCTTT
CDR3 protein: CASSLSGLTEAFF

V gene: TRBV14
D gene: .
clone size: .
J gene: TRBJ1-2
CDR3 length: 13
CDR3 DNA: TGTGCCAGCAGCCAAGAATCGGGGTGGGGCTACACCTTC
CDR3 protein: CASSQESGWGYTF

V gene: TRBV4-3
D gene: TRBD1
clone size: .
J gene: TRBJ1-4
CDR3 length: 16
CDR3 DNA: TGCGCCAGCAGCCAAGTTAACAGGGGAACTAATGAAAAACTGTTTTTT
CDR3 protein: CASSQVNRGTNEKLFF

V gene: TRBV2
D gene: TRBD1
clone size: .
J gene: TRBJ2-7
CDR3 length: 13
CDR3 DNA: TGTGCCAGCCGGGGGACAGGGCTTTACGAGCAGTACTTC
CDR3 protein: CASRGTGLYEQYF

V gene: TRBV28
D gene: TRBD2
clone size: .
J gene: TRBJ2-7
CDR3 length: 15
CDR3 DNA: TGTGCCAGCAGTTTAAGCGAACTAGCGGTGTACGAGCAGTACTTC
CDR3 protein: CASSLSELAVYEQYF

V gene: TRBV2
D gene: .
clone size: .
J gene: TRBJ2-7
CDR3 length: 12
CDR3 DNA: TGTGCCAGCAGGGGCCCCGCGGTCGAGCAGTACTTC
CDR3 protein: CASRGPAVEQYF

V gene: TRBV7-3
D gene: .
clone size: .
J gene: TRBJ2-3
CDR3 length: 16
CDR3 DNA: TGTGCCAGCAGCTTGGACGGGACCCCTAGCACAGATACGCAGTATTTT
CDR3 protein: CASSLDGTPSTDTQYF

V gene: TRBV13
D gene: .
clone size: .
J gene: TRBJ2-1
CDR3 length: 12
CDR3 DNA: TGTGCCAGCAGCTTGGACGGGAATGAGCAGTTCTTC
CDR3 protein: CASSLDGNEQFF

V gene: TRBV28
D gene: TRBD1
clone size: .
J gene: TRBJ2-7
CDR3 length: 16
CDR3 DNA: TGTGCCAGCAGTGAACATAACAGGGGGAGTATGTACGAGCAGTACTTC
CDR3 protein: CASSEHNRGSMYEQYF

V gene: TRBV5-6
D gene: TRBD1
clone size: .
J gene: TRBJ2-5
CDR3 length: 15
CDR3 DNA: TGTGCCAGCAGCTCCCGACAGGGAATGTGGGAGACCCAGTACTTC
CDR3 protein: CASSSRQGMWETQYF

V gene: TRBV4-3
D gene: .
clone size: .
J gene: TRBJ1-3
CDR3 length: 15
CDR3 DNA: TGCGCCAGCAGCCAAGGTGGGGGAGCTGGAAACACCATATATTTT
CDR3 protein: CASSQGGGAGNTIYF

V gene: TRBV4-1
D gene: .
clone size: .
J gene: TRBJ1-5
CDR3 length: 16
CDR3 DNA: TGCGCCAGCAGCCAAGTCCCAGGCGATAGCAATCAGCCCCAGCATTTT
CDR3 protein: CASSQVPGDSNQPQHF

V gene: TRBV27
D gene: TRBD1
clone size: .
J gene: TRBJ1-2
CDR3 length: 14
CDR3 DNA: TGTGCCAGCAGTCCCGGCAGGGGGCATTTTGGCTACACCTTC
CDR3 protein: CASSPGRGHFGYTF

V gene: TRBV7-8
D gene: TRBD1
clone size: once
J gene: TRBJ1-2
CDR3 length: 17
CDR3 DNA: TGTGCCAGCAGCGTCCGACGGACAGGGCTGCATAAGGGTGGCTACACCTTC
CDR3 protein: CASSVRRTGLHKGGYTF

V gene: TRBV28
D gene: TRBD2
clone size: .
J gene: TRBJ2-3
CDR3 length: 15
CDR3 DNA: TGTGCCAGCCGTTCAGGCGGGGGGAGCACAGATACGCAGTATTTT
CDR3 protein: CASRSGGGSTDTQYF

V gene: TRBV9
D gene: .
clone size: .
J gene: TRBJ2-7
CDR3 length: 13
CDR3 DNA: TGTGCCAGCAGCGTAGGACACCTCTACGAGCAGTACTTC
CDR3 protein: CASSVGHLYEQYF

V gene: TRBV14
D gene: TRBD2
clone size: .
J gene: TRBJ2-7
CDR3 length: 14
CDR3 DNA: TGTGCCAGCAGCCAAGCACTAGCGGACCACGAGCAGTACTTC
CDR3 protein: CASSQALADHEQYF

V gene: TRBV27
D gene: TRBD2
clone size: .
J gene: TRBJ2-7
CDR3 length: 13
CDR3 DNA: TGTGCCAGCCTCCCTAGCGGCTCCTACGAGCAGTACTTC
CDR3 protein: CASLPSGSYEQYF

V gene: TRBV29-1
D gene: TRBD1
clone size: once
J gene: TRBJ2-1
CDR3 length: 17
CDR3 DNA: TGCAGCGCAGATCCGGACAGGGGGCAGAACTCCTACAATGAGCAGTTCTTC
CDR3 protein: CSADPDRGQNSYNEQFF

V gene: TRBV10-3
D gene: TRBD2
clone size: .
J gene: TRBJ2-7
CDR3 length: 18
CDR3 DNA: TGTGCCATCAGTGAGCCAAAAACCACGGTAGCGGGGTCCTACGAGCAGTACTTC
CDR3 protein: CAISEPKTTVAGSYEQYF

V gene: TRBV27
D gene: TRBD1
clone size: .
J gene: TRBJ1-2
CDR3 length: 14
CDR3 DNA: TGTGCCAGCAGTCTAACCGGGACAGGGGTTGGCTACACCTTC
CDR3 protein: CASSLTGTGVGYTF

V gene: TRBV13
D gene: TRBD1
clone size: .
J gene: TRBJ1-1
CDR3 length: 17
CDR3 DNA: TGTGCCAGCAAGACCGGGACAGGGGGCGCGTCTCACACTGAAGCTTTCTTT
CDR3 protein: CASKTGTGGASHTEAFF

V gene: TRBV5-6
D gene: .
clone size: .
J gene: TRBJ2-3
CDR3 length: 14
CDR3 DNA: TGTGCCAGCACCCTTCTTGCGGGCCAGGTTGCGCAGTATTTT
CDR3 protein: CASTLLAGQVAQYF

V gene: TRBV7-3
D gene: TRBD1
clone size: .
J gene: TRBJ2-1
CDR3 length: 15
CDR3 DNA: TGTGCCAGCAGCTCGGTACAGGGGCGGGTTCGAGAGCAGTTCTTC
CDR3 protein: CASSSVQGRVREQFF

V gene: TRBV27
D gene: .
clone size: .
J gene: TRBJ2-7
CDR3 length: 17
CDR3 DNA: TGTGCCAGCAGTATACAGGTTAGCGGATTCGAAGACTACGAGCAGTACTTC
CDR3 protein: CASSIQVSGFEDYEQYF

V gene: TRBV30
D gene: .
clone size: .
J gene: TRBJ1-3
CDR3 length: 14
CDR3 DNA: TGTGCCTGGAGTGGCGGGGTAGCTGGAAACACCATATATTTT
CDR3 protein: CAWSGGVAGNTIYF

V gene: TRBV19
D gene: TRBD2
clone size: .
J gene: TRBJ2-3
CDR3 length: 17
CDR3 DNA: TGTGCCAGTAGTGATCCTAGCGGGAGTAAAGAGCCCCATACGCAGTATTTT
CDR3 protein: CASSDPSGSKEPHTQYF

V gene: TRBV7-9
D gene: .
clone size: .
J gene: TRBJ2-7
CDR3 length: 14
CDR3 DNA: TGTGCCAGCAGCTTAGCGACCAGGTTATACGAGCAGTACTTC
CDR3 protein: CASSLATRLYEQYF

V gene: TRBV7-9
D gene: TRBD1
clone size: .
J gene: TRBJ2-7
CDR3 length: 14
CDR3 DNA: TGTGCCAGCAGCGCCGGGACAGGGGCGGTCGAGCAGTACTTC
CDR3 protein: CASSAGTGAVEQYF

V gene: TRBV7-2
D gene: TRBD2
clone size: once
J gene: TRBJ2-5
CDR3 length: 15
CDR3 DNA: TGTGCCAGCTCGGATCGGCGGGAGGGGCTAGAGACCCAGTACTTC
CDR3 protein: CASSDRREGLETQYF

V gene: TRBV7-6
D gene: TRBD1
clone size: .
J gene: TRBJ2-7
CDR3 length: 16
CDR3 DNA: TGTGCCAGCAGCCGCCGACGGGACAGTACCTCCTACGAGCAGTACTTC
CDR3 protein: CASSRRRDSTSYEQYF

V gene: TRBV4-2
D gene: TRBD1
clone size: .
J gene: TRBJ1-4
CDR3 length: 13
CDR3 DNA: TGTGCCACCAAAGCCCGGGACAGTGAAAAACTGTTTTTT
CDR3 protein: CATKARDSEKLFF

V gene: TRBV7-6
D gene: TRBD2
clone size: .
J gene: TRBJ2-1
CDR3 length: 13
CDR3 DNA: TGTGCCAGCACCCCGCAGGCGGGGGATGAGCAGTTCTTC
CDR3 protein: CASTPQAGDEQFF